These 9 T cell receptor beta chains were all obtained from the same sample, sequenced in a study of cytomegalovirus exposure and HLA in healthy donors. The PCR used 60 Vbeta and 13 Jbeta primers. Method: immunoSEQ multiplex PCR; TCRdb's copy keeps in-frame clones and lacks some. The data contain some 180,000 clones, roughly 12% of them singletons. The sample taken for sequencing was PBMCs. The receptor source for this set is a man between 45 and 60 years old in good health and CMV-seropositive.

The chain has TRBV12-5 and TRBJ2-3; TRBD2 matches 10 bases. This CDR3 has 16 amino acids. V lost 0 bases to trimming and J lost 5 bases; unmatched junction nucleotides: 5. The germline V gene encodes CDR1 LGHNT and CDR2 FRNRAP. The CDR3 reads CASGLVVAGGVDTQYF. CDR3 coding DNA: TGTGCTAGTGGTTTGGTAGTAGCGGGGGGAGTAGATACGCAGTATTTT.

V usage is TRBV7-9 and J usage is TRBJ1-1; D possibly corresponds to TRBD1 (5 bases). This CDR3 region has 14 residues. With 7 bases removed from V and 3 bases from J, the gap between germline ends came to 15 bases. Germline V gene lookup returns CDR1 SEHNR and CDR2 FQNEAQ (reference sequence). CDR3 loop: CASTQGKGDTEAFF. CDR3 DNA: TGTGCCAGCACCCAGGGAAAGGGTGACACTGAAGCTTTCTTT.

The genes are TRBV11-2 and TRBJ1-1, with 7 positions matching TRBD1. The CDR3 consists of 13 residues. V gave up 1 base and J gave up 6 bases; unmatched junction bases: 2. CDR1 SGHAT and CDR2 FQNNGV come from the germline V gene. This CDR3 reads CASSLGDSPEAFF. The CDR3 nucleotides read TGTGCCAGCAGCTTAGGGGACAGCCCTGAAGCTTTCTTT.

This clone turned up a few times. The genes are TRBV11-2 and TRBJ2-3, with D possibly being TRBD2 (6 bases). The CDR3 is 14 residues long. CDR1 SGHAT and CDR2 FQNNGV come from the germline V gene. Trimming shortened V by 9 bases and J by 6 bases, and 19 bases separated the two germline ends. The CDR3 DNA follows: TGTGCCAGTGGGGCTAGCGATAAGGGGGATACGCAGTATTTT. Amino acid sequence: CASGASDKGDTQYF. The full variable domain, rest sourced from reference TRBV11-2 and TRBJ2-3, is EAGVAQSPRYKIIEKRQSVAFWCNPISGHATLYWYQQILGQGPKLLIQFQNNGVVDDSQLPKDRFSAERLKGVDSTLKIQPAKLEDSAVYLCASGASDKGDTQYFGPGTRLTVL.

This clone was detected only a few times. This chain links TRBV11-3 with TRBJ1-4, with D perhaps matching TRBD1 (6 bases). Germline CDR1 is SGHNT and CDR2 is YENEEA. This CDR3 spans 14 amino acids. Trimming pared 5 bases from V and 13 bases from J, leaving 20 bases between. The CDR3 reads CASSPGTNPMGLFF. CDR3 bases: TGTGCCAGCAGCCCGGGGACAAATCCAATGGGACTGTTTTTT.

This clone occurred a few times. J is TRBJ2-3 and V is TRBV5-4, with D tentatively TRBD1 (6 bases). Trimming removed 3 bases at V and 3 bases at J, with 17 bases between. Germline lookup yields CDR1 SGHNT and CDR2 YYREEE (reference sequence). This CDR3 is built from 16 residues. The CDR3 protein is CASSSYQGKTTDTQYF. The CDR3 nucleotides read TGTGCCAGCAGCTCCTATCAGGGGAAGACAACAGATACGCAGTATTTT.

This clone was seen more than once but under ten times. This chain uses TRBV15 with TRBJ1-1, with D uncertain. The germline V gene encodes CDR1 LNHNV and CDR2 YYDKDF (reference sequence). V was pared by 1 base and J by 10 bases, with 16 bases between. The CDR3 runs 14 residues. CDR3 sequence reads: CATSRGPQPAGAFF. The CDR3 nucleotides are TGTGCCACCAGCAGAGGGCCCCAGCCAGCGGGAGCTTTCTTT.

The gene calls are TRBV27 and TRBJ1-6; 8 bases are a match to TRBD1. V lost 5 bases to trimming and J lost 11 bases; unmatched junction nucleotides: 11. Germline CDR1 reads MNHEY; CDR2 reads SMNVEV (reference sequence). CDR3 size: 15 residues. CDR3: CASSLIGQGGPPLHF. In nucleotides, the CDR3 is TGTGCCAGCAGTCTTATAGGACAGGGTGGTCCACCCCTCCACTTT.

This clone appeared a few times. The J gene is TRBJ1-1, the V gene TRBV4-2, with 7 bases fitting TRBD1. The germline V gene encodes CDR1 LGHNA and CDR2 YNFKEQ. This CDR3 region has 14 residues. Unmatched junction bases numbered 3, after V lost 4 bases and J lost 1 base. The CDR3 coding sequence is TGTGCCAGCAGCCCCCAGGGGGGGAACACTGAAGCTTTCTTT. Amino acid sequence: CASSPQGGNTEAFF.